This T cell receptor (beta chain) was obtained from a study of radiotherapy plus CTLA-4 blockade in lung cancer. TCRdb's table, derived via immunoSEQ multiplex PCR, lists solely in-frame clones and lacks some. The sample yields over 50,000 clones, approximately 79% seen once. The germline V gene has CDR1 SGHTA and CDR2 FQGNSA. The CDR3 is 14 residues long. V lost 1 base to trimming and J lost 2 bases, with 9 bases between them. The material was peripheral blood, obtained from a patient treated with radiotherapy plus ipilimumab. This TCR was recovered from a human donor with non-small cell lung cancer who had a partial response to radiotherapy plus ipilimumab. The chain links TRBV7-2 to TRBJ2-7; D not certain. The CDR3 reads CASSLGQVAYEQYF. The CDR3 nucleotides read TGTGCCAGCAGCTTAGGTCAGGTCGCCTACGAGCAGTACTTC.